This T cell receptor beta chain was profiled in a study of brain T cells in children with intractable seizures. Sequenced by immunoSEQ multiplex PCR; TCRdb stores in-frame clones only, minus some. The repertoire includes about 76,000 clones, about 93% of them detected once, and under 2% sits in the top ten. On this clone: Its antigen is not identified. Other DNA sequences in this specimen translate into the identical CDR3.

Surgery cases with the highest brain T cell transcript signatures were chosen for sequencing. At least one anti-epileptic drug was given before surgery. Study observations and caveats: HCMV serostatus was not known, and viral specificity came from CDR3 similarity only. Pre-surgery blood may have been undersampled, hiding some clones.

Material: peripheral blood, obtained at surgery. This clonotype originated in a boy younger than two with tuberous sclerosis and intractable seizures.

The CDR3 spells CASSIGTGSYEQYF. CDR3 coding DNA: TGTGCCAGTAGTATAGGGACAGGGTCCTACGAGCAGTACTTC. This sequence joins TRBV19 and TRBJ2-7; 8 bases fit TRBD1. Trimming removed 1 base from V and 1 base from J; junction bases left unmatched: 0. The CDR3 totals 14 residues. Germline V lookup: CDR1 LNHDA, CDR2 SQIVND (reference sequence).